Following are 28 T cell receptor beta chains from one sample sequenced in a study of blood T cell repertoires in COVID-19. Method: immunoSEQ multiplex PCR; TCRdb's copy keeps in-frame clones and lacks some. Of some 22,000 clones in the sample, 80% to 90% were seen once. Sequenced sample: peripheral blood. These TCRs come from a man aged 70-80 years in a cohort sampled during active COVID-19.

The genes are TRBV4-1 and TRBJ2-7; the match to TRBD2 covers 12 bases. The CDR3 totals 15 residues. J gave up 3 bases and V 5 bases, and 5 bases lay outside the gene matches. From germline, CDR1 is MGHRA and CDR2 YSYEKL. The CDR3 DNA follows: TGCGCCAGCAGCAAACTAGCGGGAGGATTCTACGAGCAGTACTTC. Translation: CASSKLAGGFYEQYF.

V gene TRBV5-4 combines with J gene TRBJ1-2; D possibly corresponds to TRBD1 (5 bases). The CDR3 has 14 amino acids. V was clipped by 4 bases and J by 7 bases, with 17 bases between them. In germline, CDR1 is SGHNT, CDR2 YYREEE (reference sequence). The CDR3 bases are TGTGCCAGCAGCACCGCGGGACTCACGAGTGGCTACACCTTC. It translates to CASSTAGLTSGYTF.

The V call is TRBV5-1, the J call TRBJ1-5, with TRBD1 identical over 11 bases. CDR1 is SGHRS and CDR2 is YFSETQ in the germline V gene. With 0 bases clipped from V and 1 base from J, the junction kept 3 bases outside the gene matches. This CDR3 has 17 residues. The CDR3 reads CASSLGTGGISNQPQHF. Written as DNA, the CDR3 is TGCGCCAGCAGCTTGGGGACAGGGGGCATAAGCAATCAGCCCCAGCATTTT.

This clone turned up a few times. The CDR3 here is CASSLGPSGRKTQETQYF. CDR3 sequence (DNA): TGCGCCAGCAGCTTGGGACCTAGCGGGAGGAAAACCCAAGAGACCCAGTACTTC. This chain uses TRBV5-1 with TRBJ2-5; TRBD2 matches at 11 bases. The CDR3 totals 18 residues. The V gene's germline CDR1 is SGHRS and CDR2 YFSETQ. V shed 0 bases and J 1 base; nucleotides not matched to a gene: 8.

V and J are TRBV29-1 and TRBJ1-1; TRBD1 matches at 11 bases. The CDR3 loop spans 16 amino acids. CDR1 is SQVTM and CDR2 is ANQGSEA in the germline V gene. Trimming cost V 8 bases and J 7 bases; bases outside gene matches: 18. The CDR3, as DNA: TGCAGCAGCAACCAAGGACAGGGGGCGCGGAGGAATGAAGCTTTCTTT. It specifies CSSNQGQGARRNEAFF.

The rearrangement links TRBV9 to TRBJ2-7; 9 bases match TRBD1. Germline CDR1 and CDR2: SGDLS and YYNGEE. After removal of 2 bases from V and 3 bases from J, the junction contained 6 bases not matched to a gene. This CDR3 region has 15 residues. The CDR3 DNA sequence: TGTGCCAGCAGCGTGGGACAGGGTTTCGGCTACGAGCAGTACTTC. This translates into CASSVGQGFGYEQYF.

The chain joins TRBV7-2 to TRBJ1-2; 8 nucleotides align to TRBD1. Germline CDR1 is SGHTA and CDR2 is FQGNSA. Trimming cost V 4 bases and J 7 bases; bases outside gene matches: 5. The CDR3 length is 13 residues. The DNA for the CDR3 is TGTGCCAGCAGCTCGGACAGGGTGGGTGGCTACACCTTC. Amino acids: CASSSDRVGGYTF.

DNA of the CDR3: TGTGCCAGCAGCGTAGCCCATTCAGACAGGGGGCGGGCAACTAATGAAAAACTGTTTTTT. It yields the protein CASSVAHSDRGRATNEKLFF. The gene calls are TRBV9 and TRBJ1-4, with 10 bases matching TRBD1. Trimming removed 0 bases from V and 0 bases from J; junction bases left unmatched: 11. CDR3 size: 20 residues. Germline CDR1 is SGDLS and CDR2 is YYNGEE.

The V gene is TRBV28, the J gene TRBJ1-6, with 11 bases identical to TRBD1. V dropped 4 bases and J dropped 14; count of bases not matched to a gene: 13. The length of the CDR3 is 16 residues. CDR1 is MDHEN, CDR2 SYDVKM, per germline. The CDR3 loop reads CASSSTGTGGFKALHF. The DNA for the CDR3 is TGTGCCAGCAGTTCGACCGGGACAGGGGGTTTTAAGGCCCTCCACTTT.

The chain couples TRBV6-6 to TRBJ1-5, with 9 bases matching TRBD1. Trimming cost V 6 bases and J 3 bases; bases outside gene matches: 9. Germline CDR1 is MNHNY and CDR2 is SVGAGI (reference sequence). CDR3 length: 16 residues. The DNA of the CDR3 is TGTGCCAGCAGCATACCGGGACAGGGTATCAATCAGCCCCAGCATTTT. Amino acid sequence: CASSIPGQGINQPQHF.

CDR3 coding DNA: TGTGCCGTAAGACAGGGGGGTAATGAAAAACTGTTTTTT. Its translation: CAVRQGGNEKLFF. The V and J genes are TRBV30 and TRBJ1-4; 9 positions agree with TRBD1. The V gene end was trimmed by 8 bases and the J gene end by 4 bases; junction bases not matched to a gene: 5. Germline CDR1 is GTSNPN and CDR2 is SVGIG (reference sequence). The CDR3 has 13 residues.

The chain employs TRBV3-1 (or the pseudogene TRBV3-2) and TRBJ2-5; 8 bases agree with TRBD2. The J segment lost 4 bases and the V segment lost 4 bases, leaving 8 bases of the junction unmatched. There are 15 residues in the CDR3. Germline lookup yields CDR1 LGHDT and CDR2 YNNKEL (reference sequence). DNA for the CDR3: TGTGCCAGCAGCCGACGGCGAGCGGGAGCAGAGACCCAGTACTTC. Its translation: CASSRRRAGAETQYF.

The chain uses TRBV10-2 and TRBJ1-4; TRBD1 agrees at 12 bases. CDR1 WSHSY and CDR2 SAAADI come from the germline V gene. The CDR3 consists of 16 residues. V lost 5 bases and J lost 3; bases outside the gene matches: 4. The CDR3, as DNA: TGCGCCAGCAGTCCCGGGACAGGGGGCCCTAATGAAAAACTGTTTTTT. Amino acids: CASSPGTGGPNEKLFF.

V and J are TRBV28 and TRBJ1-1; 7 bases agree with TRBD1. Germline V CDR1 and CDR2: MDHEN, SYDVKM. Trimming took 8 bases from V and 6 from J; bases not matched to a gene: 21. This CDR3 has 17 amino acids. CDR3 protein: CASGTVGGRRTGAEAFF. CDR3 DNA sequence: TGTGCCAGCGGGACGGTGGGGGGTCGACGAACAGGGGCTGAAGCTTTCTTT.

V and J are TRBV9 and TRBJ2-7; D gene ambiguous. With 0 bases removed from V and 2 bases from J, the gap between germline ends came to 12 bases. CDR1 is SGDLS and CDR2 is YYNGEE in the germline V gene. CDR3 size: 15 residues. CDR3 bases: TGTGCCAGCAGCGTAGGTGATACGACAACCTACGAGCAGTACTTC. It specifies CASSVGDTTTYEQYF.

CDR3 nucleotide sequence: TGTGCCAGCAGTCCAGGGGGATCAGGGACCTACGAGCAGTACTTC. Translation gives CASSPGGSGTYEQYF. V gene TRBV6-5 combines with J gene TRBJ2-7; 7 bases fit TRBD1. The CDR3 is made up of 15 amino acids. The germline CDR1 and CDR2 sequences are MNHEY and SVGAGI. V lost 5 bases to trimming and J lost 2 bases; unmatched junction nucleotides: 9.

The V call is TRBV10-2, the J call TRBJ1-5; TRBD1 matches at 11 bases. CDR1 is WSHSY and CDR2 is SAAADI in the germline V gene. This CDR3 has 16 amino acids. Germline trimming cut 6 bases from V and 1 base from J; bases unmatched to any gene: 5. The CDR3 here is CASSSGQGASNQPQHF. The CDR3 DNA sequence: TGCGCCAGCAGCTCCGGACAGGGGGCAAGCAATCAGCCCCAGCATTTT.

V gene TRBV6-1 combines with J gene TRBJ1-6; possible D gene TRBD1, 5 bases. The germline CDR1 and CDR2 sequences are MNHNS and SASEGT. CDR3 length equals 15 residues. Trimming removed 6 bases from V and 5 bases from J, with 14 bases in between. The CDR3 sequence: CASRTSGVDNSPLHF. The CDR3 DNA is TGTGCCAGCAGAACATCGGGGGTCGATAATTCACCCCTCCACTTT.

This sequence joins TRBV30 and TRBJ2-1; the match to TRBD2 covers 10 bases. Germline CDR1 and CDR2: GTSNPN and SVGIG (reference sequence). The junction had 5 bases not matched to a gene; V was cut back by 3 bases and J by 6 bases. This CDR3 region has 14 residues. CDR3 amino acids: CAWRDSGRLNEQFF. The CDR3 DNA is TGTGCCTGGAGAGATAGCGGGAGGCTCAATGAGCAGTTCTTC.

The genes are TRBV7-2 and TRBJ2-1; perhaps TRBD1 as D (6 bases). Germline loops: CDR1 SGHTA, CDR2 FQGNSA. V was trimmed by 5 bases and J by 0 bases, leaving 11 bases between them. CDR3 size: 15 residues. The CDR3 is CASSLDSSSYNEQFF. Here the CDR3 DNA reads TGTGCCAGCAGCCTGGACAGCTCCTCCTACAATGAGCAGTTCTTC. Variable domain in full (rest from reference TRBV7-2 and TRBJ2-1): GAGVSQSPSNKVTEKGKDVELRCDPISGHTALYWYRQSLGQGLEFLIYFQGNSAPDKSGLPSDRFSAERTGGSVSTLTIQRTQQEDSAVYLCASSLDSSSYNEQFFGPGTRLTVL.

The chain joins TRBV5-1 to TRBJ2-7; 10 bases match TRBD1. V lost 0 bases to trimming and J lost 7 bases; unmatched junction nucleotides: 7. CDR1 and CDR2 (germline): SGHRS, YFSETQ. This CDR3 has 15 amino acids. As DNA, the CDR3 is TGCGCCAGCAGCTTGGAAGGGACAGGGGCGAGTGAGCAGTACTTC. It translates to CASSLEGTGASEQYF.

V is TRBV7-2 and J is TRBJ1-3, with D perhaps TRBD1 (6 bases). This CDR3 is 14 amino acids long. Trimming shortened V by 7 bases and J by 5 bases, and 15 bases separated the two germline ends. CDR1 and CDR2 from the germline V gene are SGHTA and FQGNSA. CDR3 sequence: CASTQGLNRNTIYF. The CDR3 region has the DNA TGTGCCAGCACCCAGGGGCTCAACCGAAACACCATATATTTT.

This rearrangement joins TRBV19 to TRBJ2-7; 13 bases match TRBD2. J lost 0 bases, V lost 5 bases, and 22 bases had no gene match. This CDR3 has 22 amino acids. CDR1 is LNHDA and CDR2 is SQIVND in the germline V gene (reference sequence). The CDR3 nucleotides read TGTGCCAGTAGTGAGTGGGCTCCCTCGGAACTAGCGGGAGGGCTTAGCTCCTACGAGCAGTACTTC. Its translation: CASSEWAPSELAGGLSSYEQYF.

This rearrangement joins TRBV9 to TRBJ2-1, with a weak D call TRBD2 (5 bases). The CDR3 has 15 amino acids. In germline, CDR1 is SGDLS, CDR2 YYNGEE. Deletions cut 4 bases from V and 9 bases from J, with 20 bases between. The CDR3 sequence is CASSPPSPSQAEQFF. The DNA of the CDR3 is TGTGCCAGCAGCCCCCCTAGCCCAAGCCAAGCTGAGCAGTTCTTC.

This chain connects TRBV18 to TRBJ2-5; 9 bases agree with TRBD2. The V and J ends lost 3 bases and 2 bases, in that order; junction bases with no gene match: 4. The germline CDR1 and CDR2 sequences are KGHSH and LQKENI. The CDR3 consists of 15 residues. As DNA, the CDR3 is TGTGCCAGCTCACCTCGACTAGCGGATCAAGAGACCCAGTACTTC. It codes for CASSPRLADQETQYF.

The chain carries TRBV6-5 and TRBJ1-3; no reliable D call. Trimming took off 6 bases at V and 0 bases at J, with 9 bases between the two ends. The CDR3 is 14 residues long. Germline V gene sequence: CDR1 MNHEY, CDR2 SVGAGI. The CDR3, as DNA: TGTGCCAGCAGCCCCGACATCTCTGGAAACACCATATATTTT. Translating it yields CASSPDISGNTIYF.

The V call is TRBV7-9, the J call TRBJ1-6; the match to TRBD1 covers 7 bases. The J segment lost 5 bases and the V segment lost 5 bases, leaving 3 bases of the junction unmatched. The CDR3 spans 14 residues. Germline lookup yields CDR1 SEHNR and CDR2 FQNEAQ (reference sequence). The DNA of the CDR3 is TGTGCCAGCAGCGGAGACAGGGATAATTCACCCCTCCACTTT. Its translation is CASSGDRDNSPLHF.

The chain links TRBV6-5 to TRBJ1-4, with 10 nucleotides matching TRBD1. Germline loops: CDR1 MNHEY, CDR2 SVGAGI. The CDR3 loop spans 15 amino acids. V lost 7 bases, J lost 2 bases, and 4 bases stayed unmatched. CDR3 in amino acids: CASKQDRGTNEKLFF. CDR3 DNA: TGTGCCAGCAAGCAGGACAGGGGGACTAATGAAAAACTGTTTTTT.